The sequence of this T cell receptor (beta chain) was determined in a study of T-cell reconstitution after alpha-beta-depleted transplantation in children. Regarding this clonotype: Its specificity is not known.

TCRbeta library preparation incorporated unique molecular identifiers. TCRdb re-derived calls from the PCR reads in MiXCR, one entry per CDR3 protein. Of about 200,000 distinct CDR3 sequences listed, 7.5% to 9.5% are singletons. Findings of the study overall: Alpha-beta T cells present about two months after transplant were reported to originate from several hundred expanded graft clones. One year after transplant, T-cell counts and diversity came mostly from newly produced T cells. At day 60, the high TCRbeta diversity found in some patients originated from recipient T cells and thymic progenitors that had survived.

Unmatched junction bases numbered 5, after V lost 4 bases and J lost 5 bases. Germline-derived CDR1 and CDR2 are SGHRS and YFSETQ. There are 14 residues in the CDR3. The TCR originated in a male patient between 2 and 15 years old who had a stem cell transplant for acute myeloid leukemia, so the T cells may come from the graft donor. The sample in question was PBMCs, mostly from graft donor cells, obtained 360 days after TCRalphabeta/CD19-depleted stem cell transplant. J is TRBJ2-7 and V is TRBV5-1, with TRBD1 matching over 11 bases. Here the CDR3 DNA reads TGCGCCAGCAGCAGAGGACAGGGGGCGGACGAGCAGTACGTC. Translation gives CASSRGQGADEQYV.